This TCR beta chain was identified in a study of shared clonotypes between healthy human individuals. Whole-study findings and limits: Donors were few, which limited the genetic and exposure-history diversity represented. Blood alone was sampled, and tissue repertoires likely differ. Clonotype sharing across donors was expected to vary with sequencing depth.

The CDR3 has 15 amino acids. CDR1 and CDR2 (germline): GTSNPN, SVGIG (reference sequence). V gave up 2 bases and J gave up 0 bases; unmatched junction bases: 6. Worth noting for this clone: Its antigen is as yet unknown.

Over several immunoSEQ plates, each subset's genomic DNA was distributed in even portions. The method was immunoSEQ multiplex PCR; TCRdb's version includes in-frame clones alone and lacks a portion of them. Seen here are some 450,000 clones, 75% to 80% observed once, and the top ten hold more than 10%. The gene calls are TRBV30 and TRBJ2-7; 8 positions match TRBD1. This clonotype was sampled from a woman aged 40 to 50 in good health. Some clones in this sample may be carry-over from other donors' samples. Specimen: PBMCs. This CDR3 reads CAWSPGQGSSYEQYF. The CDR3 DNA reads TGTGCCTGGAGTCCCGGACAGGGTAGCTCCTACGAGCAGTACTTC.